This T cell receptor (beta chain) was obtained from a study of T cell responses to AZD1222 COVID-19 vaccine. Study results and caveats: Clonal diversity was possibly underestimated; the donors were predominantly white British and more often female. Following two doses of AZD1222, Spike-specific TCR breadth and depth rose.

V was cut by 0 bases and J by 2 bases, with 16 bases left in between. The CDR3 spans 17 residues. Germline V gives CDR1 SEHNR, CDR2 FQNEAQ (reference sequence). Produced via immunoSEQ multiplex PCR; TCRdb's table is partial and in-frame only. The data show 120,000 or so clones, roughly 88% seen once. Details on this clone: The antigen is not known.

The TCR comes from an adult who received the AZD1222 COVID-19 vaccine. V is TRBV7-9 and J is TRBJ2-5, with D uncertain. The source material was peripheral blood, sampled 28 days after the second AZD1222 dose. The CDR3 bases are TGTGCCAGCAGCTTAGCGGGGTCTCAGTACAGTCAAGAGACCCAGTACTTC. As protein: CASSLAGSQYSQETQYF.